Detailed here is one T cell receptor beta chain. The data are from a study of blood T cell repertoires in COVID-19. Across the whole study: The United States, Italy and Spain provided the acute and convalescent COVID-19 samples. T cells, B-cell-depleted T cells, or PBMCs provided the cDNA or gDNA that served as material.

Per the original data handling: Using reference gene primer amplification, nucleated cell counts were estimated. Using immunoSEQ multiplex PCR, the repertoire was profiled, and TCRdb retains in-frame clones only, with some absent. That table is the source of V, J and clone size, and D and trimming were worked out from the DNA. The data show 93,000 or so clones, roughly 85% seen once. The sequence was obtained from a man in his forties or fifties in a cohort sampled during active COVID-19. The specimen was peripheral blood.

CDR3 residues: CASSRTDGANYGYTF. CDR3 in DNA: TGTGCCAGCAGCCGAACGGACGGGGCTAACTATGGCTACACCTTC. V gene TRBV7-9 combines with J gene TRBJ1-2; D is uncertain. The CDR3 extends over 15 amino acids. The germline V gene has CDR1 SEHNR and CDR2 FQNEAQ (reference sequence). V was trimmed by 5 bases and J by 0 bases, leaving 13 bases between them.